The rows below give T cell receptor beta chains drawn from one sample of a study of T cells after yellow fever vaccination. From the 5' RACE reads, TCRdb called clonotypes with MiXCR, one entry per CDR3 protein. The sample holds 450,000 to 550,000 distinct CDR3 sequences, 19% seen once. Source: PBMCs, taken 15 days after the yellow fever booster vaccination. Receptors were obtained from a man aged 30 to 39 who received the YFV17D yellow fever vaccine. Both conserved end residues are part of each CDR3. A D gene is named only where the DNA matches it firmly. Rows give clone size only sometimes, using once, few, many, or a class for an expanded clone.

v_call: TRBV4-2; d_call: NA; j_call: TRBJ2-2; clone_size: NA; cdr3_aa: CASSQENSEENTGELFF; cdr3_nt: TGTGCCAGCAGCCAAGAAAATAGCGAGGAAAACACCGGGGAGCTGTTTTTT
v_call: TRBV20-1; d_call: NA; j_call: TRBJ1-6; clone_size: few; cdr3_aa: CSAREAVNSPLHF; cdr3_nt: TGCAGTGCTAGAGAGGCAGTTAATTCACCCCTCCACTTT
v_call: TRBV12-3/TRBV12-4; d_call: NA; j_call: TRBJ2-3; clone_size: few; cdr3_aa: CASSFGQGPDTQYF; cdr3_nt: TGTGCCAGCAGTTTTGGGCAGGGCCCAGATACGCAGTATTTT
v_call: TRBV4-3; d_call: NA; j_call: TRBJ2-5; clone_size: NA; cdr3_aa: CASSQDPPRTNFQETQYF; cdr3_nt: TGCGCCAGCAGCCAAGATCCCCCGCGGACCAACTTTCAAGAGACCCAGTACTTC
v_call: TRBV11-2; d_call: NA; j_call: TRBJ2-1; clone_size: NA; cdr3_aa: CASSSLKATSYNEQFF; cdr3_nt: TGTGCCAGCAGCTCCCTCAAGGCTACTTCCTACAATGAGCAGTTCTTC
v_call: TRBV3-1; d_call: NA; j_call: TRBJ2-2; clone_size: few; cdr3_aa: CASSQPSGELFF; cdr3_nt: TGTGCCAGCAGCCAACCATCCGGGGAGCTGTTTTTT
v_call: TRBV12-3/TRBV12-4; d_call: TRBD1; j_call: TRBJ2-1; clone_size: NA; cdr3_aa: CASRSGTGGYNEQFF; cdr3_nt: TGTGCCAGCAGGTCCGGGACAGGGGGCTACAATGAGCAGTTCTTC
v_call: TRBV7-2; d_call: NA; j_call: TRBJ2-1; clone_size: few; cdr3_aa: CASRQIGEQFF; cdr3_nt: TGTGCCAGCCGCCAAATAGGTGAGCAGTTCTTC
v_call: TRBV6-5; d_call: NA; j_call: TRBJ1-5; clone_size: few; cdr3_aa: CASSNINQPQHF; cdr3_nt: TGTGCCAGCAGCAACATTAATCAGCCCCAGCATTTT
v_call: TRBV19; d_call: TRBD1; j_call: TRBJ2-7; clone_size: NA; cdr3_aa: CASSIDWDRSYEQYF; cdr3_nt: TGTGCCAGTAGTATAGATTGGGACAGGTCCTACGAGCAGTACTTC
v_call: TRBV4-3; d_call: NA; j_call: TRBJ2-1; clone_size: many; cdr3_aa: CASSQGVSSYNEQFF; cdr3_nt: TGCGCCAGCAGCCAAGGGGTGAGCTCCTACAATGAGCAGTTCTTC
v_call: TRBV12-3/TRBV12-4; d_call: NA; j_call: TRBJ1-5; clone_size: few; cdr3_aa: CASSLDRVYPPHF; cdr3_nt: TGTGCCAGCAGTTTAGACAGGGTATACCCACCCCATTTT
v_call: TRBV6-2/TRBV6-3; d_call: NA; j_call: TRBJ1-2; clone_size: once; cdr3_aa: CASSYSMAPNYGYTF; cdr3_nt: TGTGCCAGCAGTTACTCGATGGCTCCCAACTATGGCTACACCTTC
v_call: TRBV5-1; d_call: NA; j_call: TRBJ1-2; clone_size: NA; cdr3_aa: CASSLAGAGAESYTF; cdr3_nt: TGCGCCAGCAGCTTGGCCGGGGCAGGAGCGGAAAGCTACACCTTC
v_call: TRBV3-1; d_call: TRBD2; j_call: TRBJ2-1; clone_size: NA; cdr3_aa: CASSTSGRGDEQFF; cdr3_nt: TGTGCCAGCAGCACTAGCGGGAGGGGAGATGAGCAGTTCTTC
v_call: TRBV6-1; d_call: NA; j_call: TRBJ2-3; clone_size: few; cdr3_aa: CASTDGGRMTDTQYF; cdr3_nt: TGTGCCAGCACCGACGGGGGGCGTATGACAGATACGCAGTATTTT
v_call: TRBV12-3/TRBV12-4; d_call: NA; j_call: TRBJ1-3; clone_size: NA; cdr3_aa: CASSQIARSGNTIYF; cdr3_nt: TGTGCCAGCAGCCAGATCGCAAGATCTGGAAACACCATATATTTT
v_call: TRBV5-1; d_call: TRBD1; j_call: TRBJ2-1; clone_size: few; cdr3_aa: CASSFAGQGGNEQFF; cdr3_nt: TGCGCCAGCAGCTTTGCGGGACAGGGAGGCAATGAGCAGTTCTTC
v_call: TRBV18; d_call: TRBD1; j_call: TRBJ2-1; clone_size: NA; cdr3_aa: CASSPRTGGDNYNEQFF; cdr3_nt: TGTGCCAGCTCACCTAGGACAGGGGGGGATAACTACAATGAGCAGTTCTTC
v_call: TRBV19; d_call: TRBD2; j_call: TRBJ2-1; clone_size: NA; cdr3_aa: CAFLAGEGEQFF; cdr3_nt: TGTGCCTTCTTAGCGGGAGAGGGTGAGCAGTTCTTC
v_call: TRBV19; d_call: NA; j_call: TRBJ2-7; clone_size: few; cdr3_aa: CASSVAQSYEQYF; cdr3_nt: TGTGCCAGCTCGGTCGCCCAGAGCTACGAGCAGTACTTC
v_call: TRBV20-1; d_call: TRBD1; j_call: TRBJ1-1; clone_size: few; cdr3_aa: CRVQGANTEAFF; cdr3_nt: TGCAGGGTACAGGGGGCGAACACTGAAGCTTTCTTT
v_call: TRBV12-3/TRBV12-4; d_call: TRBD2; j_call: TRBJ2-7; clone_size: few; cdr3_aa: CASSLGREGRFEQYF; cdr3_nt: TGTGCCAGCAGTTTAGGGCGGGAGGGCCGTTTCGAGCAGTACTTC
v_call: TRBV7-9; d_call: NA; j_call: TRBJ2-7; clone_size: few; cdr3_aa: CASSLVIGMRSYEQYF; cdr3_nt: TGTGCCAGCAGCCTAGTCATCGGGATGAGGAGCTACGAGCAGTACTTC
v_call: TRBV29-1; d_call: NA; j_call: TRBJ2-5; clone_size: NA; cdr3_aa: CSVEAGGTETQYF; cdr3_nt: TGCAGCGTTGAGGCTGGGGGGACAGAGACCCAGTACTTC
v_call: TRBV6-2/TRBV6-3; d_call: TRBD2; j_call: TRBJ2-1; clone_size: few; cdr3_aa: CASCRTSGFGSYNEQFF; cdr3_nt: TGTGCCAGCTGTCGGACTAGCGGGTTTGGCTCCTACAATGAGCAGTTCTTC
v_call: TRBV21-1; d_call: NA; j_call: TRBJ1-1; clone_size: few; cdr3_aa: CASSSRGRKYTEAFF; cdr3_nt: TGTGCCAGCAGCAGTCGGGGGCGGAAGTACACTGAAGCTTTCTTT
v_call: TRBV5-1; d_call: NA; j_call: TRBJ2-2; clone_size: NA; cdr3_aa: CASNRGSWDTGELFF; cdr3_nt: TGCGCCAGCAATCGGGGGAGCTGGGACACCGGGGAGCTGTTTTTT
v_call: TRBV20-1; d_call: NA; j_call: TRBJ2-7; clone_size: NA; cdr3_aa: CSADEGPSTYEQYF; cdr3_nt: TGCAGTGCGGATGAGGGGCCCTCTACCTACGAGCAGTACTTC
v_call: TRBV15; d_call: NA; j_call: TRBJ2-3; clone_size: NA; cdr3_aa: CATSRGGRTDTQYF; cdr3_nt: TGTGCCACCAGCAGAGGGGGTCGCACAGATACGCAGTATTTT
v_call: TRBV7-2; d_call: NA; j_call: TRBJ1-5; clone_size: few; cdr3_aa: CASSLLHNQPQHF; cdr3_nt: TGTGCCAGCAGCTTACTGCACAATCAGCCCCAGCATTTT
v_call: TRBV6-5; d_call: NA; j_call: TRBJ2-2; clone_size: NA; cdr3_aa: CASSYLATNTGELFF; cdr3_nt: TGTGCCAGCAGTTACTTAGCGACGAACACCGGGGAGCTGTTTTTT
v_call: TRBV6-1; d_call: NA; j_call: TRBJ2-5; clone_size: NA; cdr3_aa: CATRGGSGETQYF; cdr3_nt: TGTGCCACCAGGGGAGGGAGTGGAGAGACCCAGTACTTC
v_call: TRBV7-2; d_call: NA; j_call: TRBJ2-5; clone_size: few; cdr3_aa: CASSLVRRETQYF; cdr3_nt: TGTGCCAGCAGCTTAGTTCGTCGGGAGACCCAGTACTTC
v_call: TRBV3-1; d_call: TRBD2; j_call: TRBJ2-1; clone_size: few; cdr3_aa: CASSRTGAGGTYNEQFF; cdr3_nt: TGTGCCAGCAGCCGTACGGGAGCGGGAGGAACCTACAATGAGCAGTTCTTC
v_call: TRBV25-1; d_call: TRBD2; j_call: TRBJ2-3; clone_size: NA; cdr3_aa: CATGTSGTDTQYF; cdr3_nt: TGTGCCACCGGGACTAGCGGCACAGATACGCAGTATTTT
v_call: TRBV11-2; d_call: TRBD2; j_call: TRBJ2-2; clone_size: few; cdr3_aa: CASSLEPSGRANTGELFF; cdr3_nt: TGTGCCAGCAGCTTAGAACCTAGCGGGAGGGCGAACACCGGGGAGCTGTTTTTT
v_call: TRBV29-1; d_call: NA; j_call: TRBJ2-7; clone_size: NA; cdr3_aa: CSVEGKGEQYF; cdr3_nt: TGCAGCGTTGAGGGTAAGGGGGAGCAGTACTTC
v_call: TRBV3-1; d_call: NA; j_call: TRBJ2-4; clone_size: NA; cdr3_aa: CASSQGHIQYF; cdr3_nt: TGTGCCAGCAGCCAAGGTCACATTCAGTACTTC
v_call: TRBV5-6; d_call: TRBD2; j_call: TRBJ2-7; clone_size: NA; cdr3_aa: CASRWGLAGGYEQYF; cdr3_nt: TGTGCCAGCAGGTGGGGACTAGCGGGAGGATACGAGCAGTACTTC
v_call: TRBV28; d_call: TRBD1; j_call: TRBJ2-3; clone_size: NA; cdr3_aa: CAIQTGAGGDTQYF; cdr3_nt: TGTGCCATACAGACAGGGGCCGGGGGAGATACGCAGTATTTT
v_call: TRBV2; d_call: TRBD2; j_call: TRBJ2-1; clone_size: NA; cdr3_aa: CASSGDYGGSYNEQFF; cdr3_nt: TGTGCCAGCAGTGGCGACTATGGCGGGAGTTACAATGAGCAGTTCTTC
v_call: TRBV5-6; d_call: NA; j_call: TRBJ2-3; clone_size: NA; cdr3_aa: CASMRRISTDTQYF; cdr3_nt: TGTGCCAGCATGCGGAGGATTAGCACAGATACGCAGTATTTT
v_call: TRBV7-9; d_call: NA; j_call: TRBJ2-7; clone_size: many; cdr3_aa: CASSLTVYEQYF; cdr3_nt: TGTGCCAGCAGCTTGACAGTGTACGAGCAGTACTTC
v_call: TRBV12-3/TRBV12-4; d_call: TRBD2; j_call: TRBJ2-1; clone_size: NA; cdr3_aa: CASRPTSGRAGEQFF; cdr3_nt: TGTGCCAGCCGGCCGACTAGCGGGAGGGCTGGTGAGCAGTTCTTC
v_call: TRBV14; d_call: NA; j_call: TRBJ2-1; clone_size: few; cdr3_aa: CASNQDFGGEQFF; cdr3_nt: TGTGCCAGCAACCAGGACTTCGGGGGTGAGCAGTTCTTC
v_call: TRBV20-1; d_call: TRBD2; j_call: TRBJ2-1; clone_size: NA; cdr3_aa: CCARDFGTSGAYNEQFF; cdr3_nt: TGCTGTGCTAGAGATTTCGGAACTAGCGGAGCCTACAATGAGCAGTTCTTC
v_call: TRBV4-3; d_call: TRBD2; j_call: TRBJ2-3; clone_size: NA; cdr3_aa: CASSQGTSGSGDTQYF; cdr3_nt: TGCGCCAGCAGCCAGGGGACTAGCGGGAGTGGAGATACGCAGTATTTT
v_call: TRBV6-2/TRBV6-3; d_call: NA; j_call: TRBJ2-3; clone_size: few; cdr3_aa: CASSHMDTQYF; cdr3_nt: TGTGCCAGCAGCCACATGGATACGCAGTATTTT
v_call: TRBV9; d_call: TRBD1; j_call: TRBJ1-6; clone_size: NA; cdr3_aa: CASSVVGDSYSPLHF; cdr3_nt: TGTGCCAGCAGCGTAGTGGGGGACAGTTATTCACCCCTCCACTTT
v_call: TRBV6-1; d_call: NA; j_call: TRBJ1-3; clone_size: NA; cdr3_aa: CASSPAGLSGNTIYF; cdr3_nt: TGTGCCAGCAGTCCGGCGGGGCTCTCTGGAAACACCATATATTTT
v_call: TRBV5-4; d_call: NA; j_call: TRBJ2-5; clone_size: NA; cdr3_aa: CASSLVTDQETQYF; cdr3_nt: TGTGCCAGCAGCTTGGTGACAGATCAAGAGACCCAGTACTTC
v_call: TRBV29-1; d_call: NA; j_call: TRBJ2-1; clone_size: NA; cdr3_aa: CSVALSWASSYNEQFF; cdr3_nt: TGCAGCGTTGCCCTCTCGTGGGCTAGCTCCTACAATGAGCAGTTCTTC
v_call: TRBV27; d_call: NA; j_call: TRBJ1-2; clone_size: NA; cdr3_aa: CASSLSGGGGYGYTF; cdr3_nt: TGTGCCAGCAGTTTATCAGGGGGTGGGGGATATGGCTACACCTTC
v_call: TRBV10-1; d_call: NA; j_call: TRBJ2-5; clone_size: NA; cdr3_aa: CASSESLGGTLETQYF; cdr3_nt: TGCGCCAGCAGTGAGTCCCTCGGAGGTACCCTAGAGACCCAGTACTTC